This TCR beta chain came from a study of blood T cell repertoires in COVID-19. Across the study: Sources were T cells, B-cell-depleted T cells, or PBMCs; the material itself was cDNA or gDNA.

Clones were read by immunoSEQ multiplex PCR, and TCRdb kept only the in-frame ones, dropping some. This sample yields around 370,000 clones, of which approximately 91% are seen a single time; more than 5.5% belongs to the top ten. Sequencing was carried out using peripheral blood. This clonotype was sampled from a woman in her 70s with COVID-19, enrolled during active disease.

The DNA for the CDR3 is TGTGCCAGCAGTTTTGTCCAACAGGGGAAAGCTTTCTTT. As protein: CASSFVQQGKAFF. V gene TRBV12-3 or TRBV12-4 combines with J gene TRBJ1-1; 7 bases are shared with TRBD1. Trimming removed 3 bases from V and 9 bases from J; junction bases left unmatched: 7. The CDR3 consists of 13 residues.